This entry lists 7 T cell receptor beta chains sequenced from one sample in a study of CD8+CD57+ T cells in acquired aplastic anemia. Patients picked for sequencing had shown CD8+CD57+ cell expansion detected by flow cytometry. CDR3 and TCR beta VDJ profiling relied on a genomic DNA template. TCRdb used MiXCR to reprocess the reads, holding one entry per CDR3 protein. The sample lists 450,000 to 550,000 distinct CDR3 sequences, roughly 34% occurring once. The sequencing input was sorted CD4+, CD8+, or CD8+CD57+ T cells (not recorded which) from PBMCs. These receptors all come from a human donor with aplastic anemia.

To note about this clonotype: Being one base from a much bigger clone, this may be a read error. V and J are TRBV7-9 and TRBJ1-3; D unclear. The CDR3 is made up of 13 amino acids. The germline V gene encodes CDR1 SEHNR and CDR2 FQNEAQ (reference sequence). CDR3 sequence reads: CVSCRTSGNTIYF. The CDR3 DNA follows: TGTGTCAGCTGTCGGACCTCTGGAAACACCATATATTTT.

In its sample, this clonotype was seen once. This sequence joins TRBV10-3 and TRBJ2-3, with a weak D call TRBD1 (5 bases). V was pared by 6 bases and J by 5 bases, with 6 bases between. From germline, CDR1 is ENHRY and CDR2 SYGVKD. The CDR3 contains 11 residues. The CDR3 bases are TGTGCCATCAGCCAGGGAGATACGCAGTATTTT. Protein product: CAISQGDTQYF.

The chain uses TRBV5-1 and TRBJ1-2; D is perhaps TRBD1 (5 bases). V lost 10 bases and J lost 6, with 7 bases in between. The germline V gene has CDR1 SGHRS and CDR2 YFSETQ. This CDR3 has 9 residues. The CDR3 loop reads CADSHGYTF. For the CDR3, the DNA is TGCGCCGACAGTCATGGCTACACCTTC.

In this sample, this clonotype turned up a few times. The DNA for the CDR3 is TGTGCCAGCAGTGGTATCCGGGTCACCCCGCTCTACGAGCAGTACTTC. Residues: CASSGIRVTPLYEQYF. The chain has TRBV6-1 and TRBJ2-7, with D hard to call. V gave up 4 bases and J gave up 3 bases, with 19 bases separating them. Germline assignment: CDR1 MNHNS and CDR2 SASEGT. CDR3 length: 16 amino acids.

The chain couples TRBV20-1 to TRBJ2-7; D may be TRBD2 (5 bases). V was clipped by 2 bases and J by 7 bases, with 12 bases between them. Germline CDR1 reads DFQATT; CDR2 reads SNEGSKA (reference sequence). CDR3 size: 12 residues. The CDR3 reads CSARPLAGEQYF. The CDR3 nucleotides are TGCAGTGCTAGACCCCTAGCAGGTGAGCAGTACTTC.

The CDR3 protein is CASSIAQGTVYEQYF. The DNA for the CDR3 is TGTGCCAGTAGTATTGCGCAGGGAACAGTGTACGAGCAGTACTTC. The chain combines TRBV19 with TRBJ2-7, with D possibly being TRBD1 (5 bases). Germline V gene lookup returns CDR1 LNHDA and CDR2 SQIVND (reference sequence). The CDR3 has 15 amino acids. V was trimmed by 3 bases and J by 4 bases, leaving 16 bases between them.

This clonotype was seen at least ten times. The chain recombines TRBV12-3 or TRBV12-4 with TRBJ1-2, with 8 bases matching TRBD1. CDR3 length equals 15 residues. J lost 4 bases, V lost 5 bases, and 9 bases had no gene match. As DNA, the CDR3 is TGTGCCAGCAGTCCAGGACAGGGAGGGCCCTATGGCTACACCTTC. Protein product: CASSPGQGGPYGYTF.